This T cell receptor (beta chain) was retrieved from a study of shared clonotypes between healthy human individuals. The V end lost 7 bases, the J end lost 1 base, and 7 bases lay between the germline ends. Germline V lookup: CDR1 MNHEY, CDR2 SMNVEV (reference sequence). There are 13 residues in the CDR3. In replicate PCRs of sorted subsets, roughly 200 ng DNA, approximately 30,000 T cell genomes, was used. Clones were read by immunoSEQ multiplex PCR, and TCRdb kept only the in-frame ones, dropping some. Of about 2 million clones detected, roughly 95% appear once; the ten largest clones hold about 1.1%. Overall study findings and caveats: Exclusively blood specimens were collected; tissue repertoires likely differ. Shared clonotypes across all four donors exceeded non-shared ones in generation probability.

As defined, naive CD8 cells were CD45RO-negative and positively selected for CCR7, with terminally differentiated effector memory CD45RA+ cells excluded. Worth noting for this clone: Its antigen is unknown.

This chain connects TRBV27 to TRBJ2-2; D is perhaps TRBD1 (6 bases). Material for sequencing was naive CD8+ T cells sorted from blood. The clonotype originates from a man aged 18-30 years in good health. Here the CDR3 reads CASMTGNTGELFF. The CDR3 DNA is TGTGCCAGCATGACAGGGAACACCGGGGAGCTGTTTTTT.